These 16 T cell receptor beta chains were sequenced from one sample in a study of regulatory T cells in long-lasting Graves disease. The TCR beta library used iRepertoire HTBI primers with Arm-PCR amplification of CDR3. TCRdb re-called the multiplex PCR reads through MiXCR, storing one row per CDR3 protein. The sample yields over 650,000 distinct CDR3 sequences, 30% seen once. The time point here: persistent/refractory GD, antithyroid drugs over 5 years with positive TRAb. Extracted PBMC RNA gave rise to the TCR library. Sequencing used peripheral blood mononuclear cells (PBMCs), obtained when the disease was refractory, from a patient treated with antithyroid drugs. These receptor sequences come from a female donor with Graves disease.

This clonotype was recorded at least ten times. The chain carries TRBV20-1 and TRBJ2-7, with D possibly matching TRBD2 (6 bases). Germline CDR1 reads DFQATT; CDR2 reads SNEGSKA (reference sequence). CDR3 length equals 12 residues. V lost 3 bases and J lost 4, with 10 bases in between. The CDR3 loop is CSASGGSYEQYF. The DNA for the CDR3 is TGCAGTGCTAGTGGGGGGTCATACGAGCAGTACTTC.

The V gene is TRBV28, the J gene TRBJ1-2; D unresolved. Trimming cost V 3 bases and J 4 bases, with 9 bases left between them. The CDR3 consists of 13 residues. Germline-derived CDR1 and CDR2 are MDHEN and SYDVKM. The CDR3: CASSFPRFYGYTF. The CDR3 nucleotides are TGTGCCAGCAGTTTCCCCCGCTTCTATGGCTACACCTTC.

This clonotype was detected only a few times. The genes are TRBV20-1 and TRBJ1-1; D gene unclear. The CDR3 consists of 16 residues. Looked up from germline, CDR1 is DFQATT and CDR2 is SNEGSKA (reference sequence). V was pared by 5 bases and J by 0 bases, with 19 bases between. CDR3 residues: CSAPLRTVGMNTEAFF. The CDR3 DNA reads as TGCAGTGCTCCTCTCAGGACGGTTGGCATGAACACTGAAGCTTTCTTT.

The J gene is TRBJ1-5, the V gene TRBV15; no definite D call. The germline CDR1 and CDR2 sequences are LNHNV and YYDKDF (reference sequence). This CDR3 is 15 amino acids long. V lost 0 bases to trimming and J lost 0 bases, with 6 bases between them. The CDR3 sequence is CATSRDRGSNQPQHF. In nucleotides, the CDR3 is TGTGCCACCAGCAGAGATCGGGGTAGCAATCAGCCCCAGCATTTT.

This clonotype was seen many times. The CDR3 loop is CASSYTRTGEGDYGYTF. The CDR3 region has the DNA TGTGCCAGCAGTTATACCCGGACAGGGGAAGGCGACTATGGCTACACCTTC. The chain employs TRBV6-2 or TRBV6-3 and TRBJ1-2, with TRBD1 identical over 9 bases. V lost 3 bases, J lost 3 bases, and 11 bases stayed unmatched. CDR1 is MNHEY and CDR2 is SVGEGT in the germline V gene. This CDR3 region has 17 residues.

This clonotype was detected only a few times. The V call is TRBV29-1, the J call TRBJ1-2, with D possibly TRBD1 on 5 matching bases. V gave up 3 bases and J gave up 8 bases, with 13 bases separating them. Germline V gene sequence: CDR1 SQVTM, CDR2 ANQGSEA. The CDR3 runs 12 residues. The CDR3 protein is CSVESGLVGYTF. Written as DNA, the CDR3 is TGCAGCGTTGAGTCAGGGTTAGTGGGCTACACCTTC.

This clonotype appeared many times. The gene calls are TRBV20-1 and TRBJ2-7, with 10 bases aligning to TRBD2. This CDR3 is 14 amino acids long. Germline V gives CDR1 DFQATT, CDR2 SNEGSKA (reference sequence). V gave up 4 bases and J gave up 3 bases; unmatched junction bases: 6. CDR3 in amino acids: CSANLAGVNYEQYF. DNA for the CDR3: TGCAGTGCTAACCTAGCGGGAGTAAACTACGAGCAGTACTTC.

The V call is TRBV10-3, the J call TRBJ2-7, with D possibly TRBD1 on 6 matching bases. Germline V gives CDR1 ENHRY, CDR2 SYGVKD. V gave up 6 bases and J gave up 0 bases, with 9 bases separating them. There are 13 residues in the CDR3. The CDR3 sequence is CAISRDTSYEQYF. The CDR3 DNA reads TGTGCCATCAGCCGGGACACCTCCTACGAGCAGTACTTC.

This chain uses TRBV7-3 with TRBJ1-1; tentative D call: TRBD1 (5 bases). Deletions cut 1 base from V and 0 bases from J, with 12 bases between. CDR3 size: 16 residues. The germline V gene encodes CDR1 SGHTA and CDR2 FQGTGA. In DNA form, the CDR3 reads TGTGCCAGCAGCTTAAGGGGACGGAGGATGAACACTGAAGCTTTCTTT. It specifies CASSLRGRRMNTEAFF.

Many counts were recorded for this clonotype. The rearrangement joins TRBV6-2 or TRBV6-3 to TRBJ2-7, with 7 bases identical to TRBD1. Losses at the gene ends were 1 base for V and 0 bases for J; bases not matched to a gene: 6. The germline V gene encodes CDR1 MNHEY and CDR2 SVGEGT. The CDR3 consists of 16 residues. CDR3 protein: CASSYLRQGISYEQYF. CDR3 bases: TGTGCCAGCAGTTACTTACGACAGGGAATCTCCTACGAGCAGTACTTC.

This rearrangement joins TRBV4-1 to TRBJ2-5; the D gene could be TRBD1 or TRBD2 (5 bases each). Between the trimmed V and J ends, which lost 9 bases and 2 bases, there was a span of 13 bases. Germline CDR1 is MGHRA and CDR2 is YSYEKL. This CDR3 contains 13 residues. CDR3 protein: CASGGHFQETQYF. The CDR3, as DNA: TGCGCCAGTGGAGGACATTTTCAAGAGACCCAGTACTTC.

V gene TRBV5-1 combines with J gene TRBJ1-2; TRBD1 aligns across 9 bases. CDR3 length: 14 residues. Looked up from germline, CDR1 is SGHRS and CDR2 is YFSETQ. V trimming: 4 bases; J trimming: 6 bases; junction bases outside the gene matches: 7. CDR3 coding DNA: TGCGCCAGCAGCAGGGGACAGGGCTCGGATGGCTACACCTTC. Translating it yields CASSRGQGSDGYTF.

This clonotype was counted only a few times. This sequence joins TRBV29-1 and TRBJ1-1; no reliable D call. Germline V gives CDR1 SQVTM, CDR2 ANQGSEA. The CDR3 consists of 12 residues. V was clipped by 6 bases and J by 1 base, with 9 bases between them. Here the CDR3 reads CSVSDPNTEAFF. In DNA, the CDR3 is TGCAGCGTGTCGGACCCGAACACTGAAGCTTTCTTT.

The chain joins TRBV6-2 or TRBV6-3 to TRBJ1-2, with unresolved D. V was pared by 0 bases and J by 2 bases, with 10 bases between. Germline V gene data show CDR1 as MNHEY and CDR2 as SVGEGT. The CDR3 is made up of 15 amino acids. The CDR3 DNA reads TGTGCCAGCAGTTACTCGATCTCGGACAACTATGGCTACACCTTC. Its translation: CASSYSISDNYGYTF.

This clonotype has only one observation. J is TRBJ2-7 and V is TRBV6-1; possibly TRBD2 for D (6 bases). CDR1 and CDR2 from the germline V gene are MNHNS and SASEGT. Trimming took off 6 bases at V and 7 bases at J, with 16 bases between the two ends. The CDR3 totals 13 residues. The CDR3 sequence: CASRRDEAGEQYF. The CDR3 DNA reads as TGTGCCAGCAGGCGGGATGAGGCGGGAGAGCAGTACTTC.

The rearrangement joins TRBV11-1 to TRBJ2-2; 9 bases align to TRBD2. The germline gives CDR1 SGHAT, CDR2 FQDESV (reference sequence). The CDR3 totals 14 residues. Trimming removed 5 bases from V and 4 bases from J; junction bases left unmatched: 2. In DNA, the CDR3 is TGTGCCAGCAGCGCTAGCGGGACCACCGGGGAGCTGTTTTTT. Encoded protein: CASSASGTTGELFF.